A single T cell receptor beta chain is shown here with its context. For the second PCR, which ran for about 7 to 11 cycles, a sample-barcoded 5' primer and a J-beta primer mix were used. In TCRdb, the 5' RACE reads were re-called with MiXCR into one record per CDR3 protein. The sample includes about 780,000 distinct CDR3 sequences, about 47% of them seen just once. The sample originates from a study of blood T cells in healthy people across ages. Sequences were obtained from blood. This sequence was found in a man older than 75 in good health.

The CDR3: CASSQDFNFDYGYTF. For the CDR3, the DNA is TGCGCCAGCAGCCAAGATTTTAATTTCGACTATGGCTACACCTTC. The chain has TRBV4-3 and TRBJ1-2; D unclear. The CDR3 runs to 15 residues. Looked up from germline, CDR1 is LGHNA and CDR2 is YSLEER. V was clipped by 0 bases and J by 3 bases, with 11 bases between them.